A single sample is the source of the 4 T cell receptor beta chains below, sequenced in a study of tissue T cells after allogeneic stem cell transplantation (dated by TCRdb to 2021 to 2024). This sample's time point label indicates: human tissue collected at research (rapid) autopsy. Library creation used the immunoSEQ multiplex PCR assay. What TCRdb holds here is the immuneACCESS table cut down to in-frame rearrangements. Part of the clones is not present; checked against another copy, under half of the missing clones reflect an unresolved V gene, and the others are unexplained. This sample gives some 3,500 clones in total; approximately 70% of them show up just once. Around 15% of the sample goes to the ten largest clones. Sequencing used tissue from the right colon, obtained at autopsy. The receptors originated from a male donor older than 55 with lung cancer.

This chain joins TRBV9 and TRBJ2-2; D uncertain. There are 16 residues in the CDR3. V was pared by 2 bases and J by 1 base, with 12 bases between. Germline-derived CDR1 and CDR2 are SGDLS and YYNGEE. The CDR3 here is CASSVGLLGNTGELFF. The CDR3 DNA follows: TGTGCCAGCAGCGTGGGTCTCCTCGGGAACACCGGGGAGCTGTTTTTT.

This clone showed up just a few times. The chain uses TRBV29-1 and TRBJ2-5; 11 bases are a match to TRBD2. Looked up from germline, CDR1 is SQVTM and CDR2 is ANQGSEA. Trimming removed 7 bases from V and 7 bases from J; junction bases left unmatched: 17. The CDR3 covers 16 residues. The CDR3 nucleotides read TGCAGCGAAAAACGGACTAGCGGGCAAGTAGGGGGGACCCAGTACTTC. Its translation: CSEKRTSGQVGGTQYF.

The chain is built from TRBV18 and TRBJ1-1, with 9 bases matching TRBD1. From germline, CDR1 is KGHSH and CDR2 LQKENI. V lost 8 bases, J lost 6 bases, and 10 bases stayed unmatched. This CDR3 region has 14 residues. The CDR3: CASTYRDRAAEAFF. CDR3 nucleotide sequence: TGTGCCAGCACTTACCGGGACAGGGCGGCTGAAGCTTTCTTT.

This chain connects TRBV6-1 to TRBJ1-5, with D perhaps TRBD1 (6 bases). Germline V CDR1 and CDR2: MNHNS, SASEGT. This CDR3 contains 15 residues. V was clipped by 2 bases and J by 6 bases, with 14 bases between them. CDR3 sequence: CASSEFGGGGQPQHF. CDR3 nucleotide sequence: TGTGCCAGCAGTGAATTTGGGGGCGGAGGTCAGCCCCAGCATTTT.